This T cell receptor beta chain is from a study of blood T cell repertoires in COVID-19 (TCRdb year 2020). Background for the entire study: Samples covering the acute and convalescent phases of COVID-19 were provided by collaborators in the United States, Italy and Spain. The prospective study material was composed of cDNA or gDNA derived from T cells, B-cell-depleted T cells, or PBMCs. Deeply sampled blood TCRbeta repertoires from subjects exposed to, actively infected with, or recovered from COVID-19 were included in the dataset. A freely available public database, intended as a resource for researchers studying the immune response to SARS-CoV-2, is where the repertoires were released. The samples were drawn from the first 160 participants of the ongoing ImmuneRACE study and from 950 to 1,500 subjects provided by 6 global collaborators. Nearly every sample came with metadata listing a de-identified subject ID, COVID-19 status, age in years and sex. HLA class I and class II types, where available, came from metadata supplied by the sample provider rather than from assay-based typing. Overall study outcomes, separate from this receptor: Clinical and demographic metadata were provided uncurated, with the amount varying by source and participant.

This clone occurred once. Its cognate antigen has yet to be identified. Within one base of it there is no much larger clone, and no base qualities were kept. TCRbeta CDR3 regions were amplified from genomic DNA using the immunoSEQ Assay, a bias-controlled multiplex PCR. From the authors' description of their analysis: The number of nucleated cells in each sample was estimated by amplification of reference gene primers within the assay. To quantify the absolute abundance of each unique TCRbeta CDR3 rearrangement, sequence reads were collapsed and filtered. For each sample, productive Simpson clonality was calculated as the square root of Simpson's diversity index across productive rearrangements. Entries here come from immuneACCESS through TCRdb and include only in-frame sequences with V and J called. Some clones fail to appear in such tables; in the studies checked, an unresolved V gene covers under half of the shortfall, and the cause of the remainder is unknown. That table supplies the V and J calls and clone size; D and trimming were determined from the DNA. For this sample there are roughly 100,000 clones; 80% to 85% appear just once. Jointly, the top ten make up 2% of the sample.

Sequences LNHDA (CDR1) and SQIVND (CDR2) are obtained from the germline V gene (reference sequence). The CDR3 numbers 15 residues from cysteine through phenylalanine. Of the read, only the CDR3 DNA is kept; its 45 bases are in frame from base 1. Between the V and J ends, shortened by 5 bases and 5 bases respectively, the junction contains 16 bases. The collaborating institutions used their own protocols to collect whole blood in K2EDTA tubes. For TCRbeta analysis, collaborators shipped samples as frozen whole blood, isolated PBMCs, or DNA extracted from either of those sample types. Sequencing used peripheral blood. This sequence originates from a man aged 70 or older with active or convalescent COVID-19. The chain was built from TRBV19 and TRBJ1-5, and perhaps TRBD1 as D gene, on 6 matching bases. The nucleotide sequence reads TGTGCCAGTAGTCGTGTGGGGGCTTTGGATCAGCCCCAGCATTTT. Translated, this is CASSRVGALDQPQHF.